This TCR beta chain appears in the sequencing data of a study of lymphopenia after photon versus proton radiotherapy. General study findings and limits: Proton therapy kept repertoires fairly stable, unlike photons, which gained effector/memory cells.

About this clone: What it binds is not known.

The method was immunoSEQ multiplex PCR; TCRdb's version includes in-frame clones alone and lacks a portion of them. The sample includes roughly 57,000 clones, around 80% of them seen just once. Germline V gene lookup returns CDR1 LGHNA and CDR2 YSLEER. V was cut by 1 base and J by 4 bases, with 11 bases left in between. CDR3 length: 14 amino acids. This sequence originates from a man in his fifties with gastric cancer. The specimen comprised peripheral blood, sampled from a patient treated with photon-based radiotherapy. The rearrangement links TRBV4-3 to TRBJ2-7, with D possibly TRBD2 on 6 matching bases. CDR3 sequence (DNA): TGCGCCAGCAGCCAAGGGGCAGGGACTTACGAGCAGTACTTC. This sequence encodes CASSQGAGTYEQYF.